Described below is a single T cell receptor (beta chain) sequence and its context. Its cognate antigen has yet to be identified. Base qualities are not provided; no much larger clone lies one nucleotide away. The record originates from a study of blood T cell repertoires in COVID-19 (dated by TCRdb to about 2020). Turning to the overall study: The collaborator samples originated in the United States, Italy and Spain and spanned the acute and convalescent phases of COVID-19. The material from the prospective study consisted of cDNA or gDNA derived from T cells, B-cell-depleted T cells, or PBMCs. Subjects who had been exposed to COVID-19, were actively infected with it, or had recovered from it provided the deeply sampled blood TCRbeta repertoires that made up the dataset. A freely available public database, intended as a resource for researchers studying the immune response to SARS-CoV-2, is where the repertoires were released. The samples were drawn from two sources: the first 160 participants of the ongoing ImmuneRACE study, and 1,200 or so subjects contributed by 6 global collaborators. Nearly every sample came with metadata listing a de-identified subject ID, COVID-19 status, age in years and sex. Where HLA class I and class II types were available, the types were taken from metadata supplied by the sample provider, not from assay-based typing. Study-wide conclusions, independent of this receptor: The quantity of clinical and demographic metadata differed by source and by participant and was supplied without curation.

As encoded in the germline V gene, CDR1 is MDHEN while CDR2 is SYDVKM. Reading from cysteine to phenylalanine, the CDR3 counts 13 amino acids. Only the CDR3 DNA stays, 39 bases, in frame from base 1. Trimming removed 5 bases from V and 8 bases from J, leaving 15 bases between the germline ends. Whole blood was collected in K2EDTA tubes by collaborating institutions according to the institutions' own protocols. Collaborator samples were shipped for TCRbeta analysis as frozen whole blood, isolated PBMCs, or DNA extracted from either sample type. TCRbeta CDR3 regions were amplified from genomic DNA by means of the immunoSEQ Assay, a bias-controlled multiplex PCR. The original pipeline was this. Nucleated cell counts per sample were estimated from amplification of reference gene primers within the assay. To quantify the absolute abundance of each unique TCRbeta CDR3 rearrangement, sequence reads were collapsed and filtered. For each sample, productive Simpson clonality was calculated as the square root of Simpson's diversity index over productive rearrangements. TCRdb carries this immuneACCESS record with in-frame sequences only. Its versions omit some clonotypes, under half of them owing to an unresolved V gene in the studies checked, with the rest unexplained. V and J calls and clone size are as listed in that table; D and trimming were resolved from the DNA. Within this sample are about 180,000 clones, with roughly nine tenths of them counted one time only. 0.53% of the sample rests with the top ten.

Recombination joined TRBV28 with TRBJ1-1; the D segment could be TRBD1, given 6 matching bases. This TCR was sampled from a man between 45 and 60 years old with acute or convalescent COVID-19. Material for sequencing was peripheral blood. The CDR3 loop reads CASSRPGQKEAFF. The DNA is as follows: TGTGCCAGCAGTCGGCCCGGACAGAAGGAAGCTTTCTTT.